The 2 T cell receptor beta chains in this list originate from one sample, sequenced in a study of blood T cell repertoires in COVID-19. Method: immunoSEQ multiplex PCR; TCRdb's copy keeps in-frame clones and lacks some. The sample includes 25,000 to 30,000 clones, over 75% of them seen just once. Sequenced input: peripheral blood. The origin of the receptors is a man in his forties or fifties with active COVID-19.

V is TRBV19 and J is TRBJ1-1; 10 nucleotides align to TRBD1. The CDR3 length is 14 residues. V lost 1 base and J lost 5; bases outside the gene matches: 1. Germline V gene data show CDR1 as LNHDA and CDR2 as SQIVND (reference sequence). CDR3 in DNA: TGTGCCAGTAGTATAGGGACAGGGGGGACTGAAGCTTTCTTT. The encoded protein is CASSIGTGGTEAFF.

The chain uses TRBV29-1 and TRBJ1-1, with TRBD1 matching over 11 bases. Germline CDR1 SQVTM, CDR2 ANQGSEA. The length of the CDR3 is 14 residues. J lost 5 bases, V lost 1 base, and 3 bases had no gene match. The CDR3 DNA reads as TGCAGCGTTGAAGGTGGGACAGGGGGGACTGAAGCTTTCTTT. This codes for CSVEGGTGGTEAFF.